The sequence of this T cell receptor (beta chain) was determined in a study of T cell clonality in common variable immunodeficiency. Of CVID subjects, about 14 were female and roughly 29 male, mean age approximately 41. Most patients and controls had Caucasian heritage. Study results and limitations: In common variable immunodeficiency, TCR beta chains reportedly carried fewer deletions and N-nucleotide insertions. CVID subjects shared fewer TCRbeta clones than healthy controls did. TCRbeta clonality was increased in CVID versus healthy controls.

Assay used: immunoSEQ multiplex PCR; TCRdb lists only in-frame clones, some missing. This sample carries roughly 42,000 clones, none of them present only once. By proportion, this clone is medium-sized. Its antigen is not identified. The sequenced material came from peripheral blood mononuclear cells. The receptor's source is a human donor with common variable immunodeficiency.

The CDR3 spells CASSLDWTGYLETQYF. CDR3 bases read: TGTGCCAGTAGTCTGGACTGGACAGGGTATTTGGAGACC. J is TRBJ2-5 and V is TRBV19; 8 bases agree with TRBD1. With the read ending 3 residues before the CDR3 end, the germline J gene is used to fill in that end. J gave up 5 bases and V 5 bases, and 13 bases lay outside the gene matches. This CDR3 spans 16 amino acids. Germline V gene data show CDR1 as LNHDA and CDR2 as SQIVND (reference sequence).